This is a list of T cell receptor beta chains from one sample in a study of technical replicates of blood from several donors. The method was immunoSEQ multiplex PCR; TCRdb's version includes in-frame clones alone and lacks a portion of them. The table shows around 93,000 clones, with approximately 95% occurring only once. Sequencing was performed on T cells isolated from PBMCs. All receptors derive from a human donor in good health. The CDR3 runs from the conserved cysteine through the conserved F or W. D genes are given only for firm matches. A clone size is listed for some rows: how often the clone was seen (once, few, many), or a class if it is expanded.

CASSLGLSGIHEQYF | TGCGCCAGCAGCTTGGGTTTGTCAGGGATCCACGAGCAGTACTTC | TRBJ2-7 | . | . | TRBV5-1
CASSDDRGYHNEQFF | TGTGCCAGCAGCGATGACAGGGGCTACCACAATGAGCAGTTCTTC | TRBJ2-1 | TRBD1 | . | TRBV6-5
CASSLGLAYNEQFF | TGTGCCAGCAGTTTAGGACTAGCTTACAATGAGCAGTTCTTC | TRBJ2-1 | TRBD2 | once | TRBV28
CASSPGTGTYEQYF | TGTGCCAGCAGCCCCGGGACAGGGACCTACGAGCAGTACTTC | TRBJ2-7 | TRBD1 | . | TRBV7-3
CASSRTGLDTEAFF | TGTGCCAGTAGTAGGACAGGGCTGGACACTGAAGCTTTCTTT | TRBJ1-1 | TRBD1 | . | TRBV19
CASSPGAGIYYGYTF | TGTGCCAGCTCACCAGGGGCAGGGATTTACTATGGCTACACCTTC | TRBJ1-2 | . | . | TRBV18
CASSWGSGSYEQYF | TGTGCCAGCAGCTGGGGGAGCGGGAGCTACGAGCAGTACTTC | TRBJ2-7 | TRBD2 | . | TRBV27
CAWIYSVNTEAFF | TGTGCCTGGATTTATTCGGTGAACACTGAAGCTTTCTTT | TRBJ1-1 | . | few | TRBV30
CASSLMGLHNNEQFF | TGTGCCAGCAGTTTAATGGGACTCCATAACAATGAGCAGTTCTTC | TRBJ2-1 | . | . | TRBV28
CASSEREPYEQYF | TGTGCCAGCAGTGAGAGGGAACCCTACGAGCAGTACTTC | TRBJ2-7 | . | . | TRBV6-1
CSVTGGETGELFF | TGCAGCGTGACAGGGGGCGAAACCGGGGAGCTGTTTTTT | TRBJ2-2 | TRBD1 | . | TRBV29-1
CASSLRSSTDTQYF | TGTGCCAGCAGCTTACGGTCTAGCACAGATACGCAGTATTTT | TRBJ2-3 | . | . | TRBV5-5
CASSYSMRGYEKLFF | TGTGCCAGCAGTTACTCGATGAGGGGGTATGAAAAACTGTTTTTT | TRBJ1-4 | . | . | TRBV6-5
CAGRNSGKSTDTQYF | TGTGCCGGGCGAAATAGCGGGAAGAGCACAGATACGCAGTATTTT | TRBJ2-3 | TRBD2 | . | TRBV6-6
CASSQESAGGDYGYTF | TGCGCCAGCAGCCAAGAATCGGCTGGAGGTGACTATGGCTACACCTTC | TRBJ1-2 | . | . | TRBV4-3
CASSPGQGYQPQHF | TGTGCCAGCAGCCCGGGACAGGGATACCAGCCCCAGCATTTT | TRBJ1-5 | TRBD1 | . | TRBV7-2
CASSLWTGGDQPQHF | TGTGCCAGCAGCTTATGGACAGGGGGCGATCAGCCCCAGCATTTT | TRBJ1-5 | TRBD1 | . | TRBV7-9
CASSPQTGAADTQYF | TGTGCCAGCTCACCACAAACAGGGGCGGCAGATACGCAGTATTTT | TRBJ2-3 | TRBD1 | . | TRBV18
CASSLGQNTGELFF | TGCGCCAGCAGCTTGGGACAGAACACCGGGGAGCTGTTTTTT | TRBJ2-2 | . | few | TRBV5-1
CASSQDGGEYEGQYF | TGTGCCAGCAGCCAAGACGGAGGGGAGTACGAGGGGCAGTACTTC | TRBJ2-7 | . | . | TRBV4-2
CASGLSTNTEAFF | TGTGCCTCCGGTCTGAGCACGAACACTGAAGCTTTCTTT | TRBJ1-1 | . | . | TRBV30
CASSSGLELHVEQFF | TGTGCCAGCAGTTCGGGACTAGAATTACACGTCGAGCAGTTCTTC | TRBJ2-1 | TRBD2 | . | TRBV6-6
CASSPGQVYGYTF | TGCGCCAGCAGCCCGGGACAGGTTTATGGCTACACCTTC | TRBJ1-2 | TRBD1 | . | TRBV5-1
CASSLGAAPPEAFF | TGTGCCAGCAGCTTAGGGGCAGCCCCACCTGAAGCTTTCTTT | TRBJ1-1 | . | . | TRBV7-9
CASSGGGGYNEQFF | TGTGCCAGCTCAGGGGGAGGCGGCTACAATGAGCAGTTCTTC | TRBJ2-1 | . | . | TRBV6-1
CASSLAGSSYEQYF | TGTGCCAGCAGTCTTGCCGGGAGTTCTTACGAGCAGTACTTC | TRBJ2-7 | . | . | TRBV5-6
CASSPERTARNTIYF | TGTGCCAGCAGCCCCGAGAGGACAGCCCGAAACACCATATATTTT | TRBJ1-3 | . | . | TRBV9
CASGSGMVKTQYF | TGTGCCAGCGGGTCGGGAATGGTCAAGACCCAGTACTTC | TRBJ2-5 | . | . | TRBV9
CASSLSWGLYNEQFF | TGTGCCAGCAGCCTCTCATGGGGGCTTTACAATGAGCAGTTCTTC | TRBJ2-1 | . | once | TRBV14
CASSLDSNNEQFF | TGTGCCAGCAGCTTGGACAGCAACAATGAGCAGTTCTTC | TRBJ2-1 | . | once | TRBV5-6
CAWSGQGHSGNTIYF | TGTGCCTGGAGCGGACAGGGACACTCTGGAAACACCATATATTTT | TRBJ1-3 | TRBD1 | . | TRBV30
CASSVGQDNEQYF | TGTGCCAGCAGCGTGGGACAGGACAACGAGCAGTACTTC | TRBJ2-7 | TRBD1 | . | TRBV9
CASSEVDSGNPDTQYF | TGTGCCAGCAGTGAAGTAGATAGCGGGAACCCAGATACGCAGTATTTT | TRBJ2-3 | TRBD2 | . | TRBV6-1
CASSYVTANTEAFF | TGTGCCAGCAGCTATGTGACAGCGAACACTGAAGCTTTCTTT | TRBJ1-1 | . | . | TRBV7-6
CASSRGVAGGGEQFF | TGTGCCAGCAGCCGCGGGGTAGCGGGAGGGGGAGAGCAGTTCTTC | TRBJ2-1 | TRBD2 | . | TRBV7-2
CASWRSTEAFF | TGTGCCAGCTGGAGGAGCACTGAAGCTTTCTTT | TRBJ1-1 | . | . | TRBV19
CASKEAGGNRGTEAFF | TGTGCCAGTAAGGAGGCAGGGGGCAATCGGGGCACTGAAGCTTTCTTT | TRBJ1-1 | TRBD1 | . | TRBV19
CASSELYTGELFF | TGTGCCAGCAGCGAACTCTACACCGGGGAGCTGTTTTTT | TRBJ2-2 | . | . | TRBV7-3